Described below is a single T cell receptor beta chain sequence and its context. The protocol was immunoSEQ multiplex PCR, while the TCRdb copy is restricted to in-frame clones and leaves out a portion. The table has approximately 97,000 clones, almost 90% seen once; the top ten hold around 2%. The data were taken from a study of blood T cell repertoires in COVID-19. Study-wide background: Sites in the United States, Italy and Spain provided acute and convalescent COVID-19 samples.

This CDR3 region has 17 residues. Germline V CDR1 and CDR2: SNHLY, FYNNEI. Trimming at V came to 6 bases and at J to 3 bases, leaving 14 bases not matched to a gene. Sequenced input: peripheral blood. This receptor was taken from a middle-aged man with COVID-19, enrolled during active disease. V usage is TRBV2 and J usage is TRBJ1-1, with 9 bases that match TRBD1. The CDR3: CASRVRTGAVWDTEAFF. The CDR3 DNA reads as TGTGCCAGCAGGGTCCGGACAGGGGCGGTTTGGGACACTGAAGCTTTCTTT.